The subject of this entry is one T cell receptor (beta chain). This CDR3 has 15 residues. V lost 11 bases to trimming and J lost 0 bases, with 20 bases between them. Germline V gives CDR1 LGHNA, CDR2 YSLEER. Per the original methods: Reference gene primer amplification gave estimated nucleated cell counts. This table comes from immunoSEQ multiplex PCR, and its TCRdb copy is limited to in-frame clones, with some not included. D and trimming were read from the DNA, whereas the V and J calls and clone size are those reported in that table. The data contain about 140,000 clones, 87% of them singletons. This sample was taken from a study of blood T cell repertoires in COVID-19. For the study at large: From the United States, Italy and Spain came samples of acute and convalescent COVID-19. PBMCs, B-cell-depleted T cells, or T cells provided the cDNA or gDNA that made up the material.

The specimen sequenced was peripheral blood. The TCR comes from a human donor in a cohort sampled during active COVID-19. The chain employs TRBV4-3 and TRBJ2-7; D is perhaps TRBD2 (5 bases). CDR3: CAGLLTGDCSYEQYF. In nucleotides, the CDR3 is TGCGCCGGATTGCTTACCGGGGATTGCTCCTACGAGCAGTACTTC.